The 26 T cell receptor beta chains below come from one sample, sequenced in a study of cytotoxic CD8 clonotypes in ibrutinib-treated CLL. The repertoire was sequenced with immunoSEQ multiplex PCR; TCRdb's copy has only in-frame clones and lacks some. The table shows roughly 220,000 clones, with more than 75% occurring only once. Sequencing was performed on PBMCs, taken after 12 months of ibrutinib treatment. All receptors come from a human donor with chronic lymphocytic leukemia.

This chain uses TRBV11-3 with TRBJ2-1; the D call may be TRBD1 or TRBD2 (5 bases each). Germline V gene sequence: CDR1 SGHNT, CDR2 YENEEA. V lost 6 bases to trimming and J lost 0 bases, with 12 bases between them. This CDR3 spans 15 amino acids. Written as DNA, the CDR3 is TGTGCCAGCAGTCGGGGCCAGAGCTCCTACAATGAGCAGTTCTTC. Protein product: CASSRGQSSYNEQFF.

This sequence joins TRBV7-9 and TRBJ1-6; 7 nucleotides line up with TRBD1. After removal of 5 bases from V and 7 bases from J, the junction contained 2 bases not matched to a gene. Germline CDR1 and CDR2: SEHNR and FQNEAQ (reference sequence). This CDR3 has 13 amino acids. CDR3 in DNA: TGTGCCAGCAGCGCGGACAGGAATTCACCCCTCCACTTT. Encoded protein: CASSADRNSPLHF.

The V gene is TRBV6-5, the J gene TRBJ2-3; no definite D call. CDR3 length: 13 amino acids. Trimming took off 2 bases at V and 6 bases at J, with 9 bases between the two ends. The germline V gene has CDR1 MNHEY and CDR2 SVGAGI. Written as DNA, the CDR3 is TGTGCCAGCAGTTACCAGGAGTGGGATACGCAGTATTTT. As protein: CASSYQEWDTQYF.

The chain couples TRBV25-1 to TRBJ2-5, with D tentatively TRBD2 (8 bases). CDR1 is MGHDK and CDR2 is SYGVNS in the germline V gene. The CDR3 has 18 amino acids. Trimming removed 1 base at V and 2 bases at J, with 20 bases between. CDR3 in amino acids: CASSESGGPSGYQETQYF. The DNA of the CDR3 is TGTGCCAGCAGTGAATCAGGGGGGCCTAGCGGGTATCAAGAGACCCAGTACTTC.

This chain links TRBV6-5 with TRBJ2-3; D ambiguous. The CDR3 totals 12 residues. V lost 6 bases, J lost 3 bases, and 7 bases lay in between. From germline, CDR1 is MNHEY and CDR2 SVGAGI. CDR3 loop: CASRATTDTQYF. The CDR3 DNA reads TGTGCCAGCAGGGCTACGACAGATACGCAGTATTTT.

The chain couples TRBV10-1 to TRBJ1-1; no definite D call. Per the germline V gene, CDR1 is WNHNN and CDR2 is SYGVQD (reference sequence). The V end was cut by 7 bases, the J end by 0 bases, with 9 bases between. The CDR3 consists of 13 residues. The CDR3, as DNA: TGCGCCAGCACTGGCAGGTTGAACACTGAAGCTTTCTTT. Amino acids: CASTGRLNTEAFF.

About this clone itself: A single base separates this from a much larger clone, so it may be a read error. The CDR3 region has the DNA TGTGCCAGCAGTGGACAGGAGAACACTGAAGCTTTCTTT. Its translation: CASSGQENTEAFF. This chain uses TRBV2 with TRBJ1-1; possible D gene TRBD1, 6 bases. Trimming stripped 4 bases from V and 1 base from J, with 7 bases between. CDR1 and CDR2 from the germline V gene are SNHLY and FYNNEI. The CDR3 runs to 13 residues.

This clone occurred once. The CDR3 DNA reads as TGTGCTAGTCGGGGACAGGGTTTAGATACGCAGTATTTT. It encodes CASRGQGLDTQYF. The J gene is TRBJ2-3, the V gene TRBV12-5; 9 positions agree with TRBD1. Per germline, CDR1 LGHNT and CDR2 FRNRAP. This CDR3 is built from 13 residues. V was clipped by 8 bases and J by 5 bases; unmatched bases: 5.

This clone was seen more than once but under ten times. V gene TRBV7-6 combines with J gene TRBJ2-3; TRBD2 agrees at 11 bases. CDR3 length: 17 amino acids. Germline-derived CDR1 and CDR2 are SGHVS and FNYEAQ. After removal of 5 bases from V and 0 bases from J, the junction contained 7 bases not matched to a gene. For the CDR3, the DNA is TGTGCCAGCAGCCCCGGGACTAGCGGAGCAAGCACAGATACGCAGTATTTT. Encoded protein: CASSPGTSGASTDTQYF.

The chain has TRBV15 and TRBJ1-1, with D maybe TRBD1 (5 bases). CDR1 is LNHNV, CDR2 YYDKDF, per germline (reference sequence). Trimming cost V 1 base and J 5 bases, with 11 bases left between them. The CDR3 consists of 14 residues. The CDR3 region has the DNA TGTGCCACCAGCAGAGGCCAGGGAGGGACTGAAGCTTTCTTT. This codes for CATSRGQGGTEAFF.

The CDR3 loop reads CASSWGAKSGRSPGYTF. In DNA form, the CDR3 reads TGTGCCAGCAGTTGGGGGGCTAAATCAGGGAGGTCCCCGGGCTACACCTTC. The chain has TRBV27 and TRBJ1-2; tentatively, D is TRBD1 (6 bases). V was shortened by 4 bases and J by 8 bases, with 26 bases between the two germline ends. The CDR3 loop spans 17 amino acids. Germline-derived CDR1 and CDR2 are MNHEY and SMNVEV (reference sequence).

This chain uses TRBV15 with TRBJ1-2; 9 nucleotides line up with TRBD1. Trimming cost V 5 bases and J 4 bases; bases outside gene matches: 5. The CDR3 runs to 14 residues. Germline V gene sequence: CDR1 LNHNV, CDR2 YYDKDF (reference sequence). DNA for the CDR3: TGTGCCACCAGCCCGGGACAGGGCCTCTATGGCTACACCTTC. This translates into CATSPGQGLYGYTF.

This clone was observed a few times. The chain carries TRBV27 and TRBJ1-4, with 7 nucleotides matching TRBD1. J lost 8 bases, V lost 6 bases, and 9 bases had no gene match. This CDR3 region has 14 residues. The germline V gene has CDR1 MNHEY and CDR2 SMNVEV (reference sequence). CDR3 protein: CASSRTGLGEKLFF. In DNA, the CDR3 is TGTGCCAGCAGCCGGACAGGTCTAGGGGAAAAACTGTTTTTT.

The chain joins TRBV4-1 to TRBJ2-3, with 8 bases lining up with TRBD1. Germline trimming cut 1 base from V and 1 base from J; bases unmatched to any gene: 10. Germline V gene data show CDR1 as MGHRA and CDR2 as YSYEKL. This CDR3 has 18 amino acids. The CDR3 reads CASSQVSTGVMGTDTQYF. The CDR3 DNA is TGCGCCAGCAGCCAAGTTTCGACAGGGGTGATGGGCACAGATACGCAGTATTTT.

The rearrangement links TRBV30 to TRBJ1-3; no clear D. V was shortened by 2 bases and J by 2 bases, with 10 bases between the two germline ends. The CDR3 extends over 14 amino acids. CDR1 and CDR2 from the germline V gene are GTSNPN and SVGIG (reference sequence). CDR3 DNA sequence: TGTGCCTGGAGTTACGGGGTCCCTGGAAACACCATATATTTT. Protein product: CAWSYGVPGNTIYF.

The gene calls are TRBV7-9 and TRBJ1-2; D might be TRBD1 (6 bases). The germline V and J ends were trimmed by 3 bases and 2 bases, with 16 bases remaining between them. CDR1 and CDR2 from the germline V gene are SEHNR and FQNEAQ (reference sequence). This CDR3 is 16 amino acids long. Written as DNA, the CDR3 is TGTGCCAGCAGCTTCGACGGCCGGGGGGCAAACTATGGCTACACCTTC. Residues: CASSFDGRGANYGYTF. The full variable domain, rest sourced from reference TRBV7-9 and TRBJ1-2, is DTGVSQNPRHKITKRGQNVTFRCDPISEHNRLYWYRQTLGQGPEFLTYFQNEAQLEKSRLLSDRFSAERPKGSFSTLEIQRTEQGDSAMYLCASSFDGRGANYGYTFGSGTRLTVV.

This clone was detected only once. The chain has TRBV6-5 and TRBJ1-4; D is perhaps TRBD1 (5 bases). Trimming left V 0 bases short and J 7 bases short, with 12 bases between. This CDR3 region has 15 residues. Per the germline V gene, CDR1 is MNHEY and CDR2 is SVGAGI. The CDR3 protein is CASSYSIMGGEKLFF. The CDR3 DNA reads as TGTGCCAGCAGTTACTCGATAATGGGGGGTGAAAAACTGTTTTTT.

V gene TRBV28 combines with J gene TRBJ2-3; 7 bases fit TRBD2. The CDR3 contains 16 residues. Losses at the gene ends were 5 bases for V and 4 bases for J; bases not matched to a gene: 12. The V gene's germline CDR1 is MDHEN and CDR2 SYDVKM. CDR3 nucleotides: TGTGCCAGCAGTCCTGGGGGGGAGGGCCTCCCAGATACGCAGTATTTT. Translation: CASSPGGEGLPDTQYF.

This rearrangement joins TRBV29-1 to TRBJ2-4, with D unresolved. V lost 7 bases, J lost 1 base, and 11 bases lay in between. This CDR3 is 13 amino acids long. CDR1 and CDR2 (germline): SQVTM, ANQGSEA. Here the CDR3 DNA reads TGCAGCGCTACGCTGGGGGCCAAAAACATTCAGTACTTC. This sequence encodes CSATLGAKNIQYF. Combining the CDR3 with reference TRBV29-1 and TRBJ2-4 gives the whole variable domain SAVISQKPSRDICQRGTSLTIQCQVDSQVTMMFWYRQQPGQSLTLIATANQGSEATYESGFVIDKFPISRPNLTFSTLTVSNMSPEDSSIYLCSATLGAKNIQYFGAGTRLSVL.

The V gene is TRBV5-1, the J gene TRBJ2-7; perhaps TRBD2 as D (6 bases). Germline lookup yields CDR1 SGHRS and CDR2 YFSETQ. V was clipped by 5 bases and J by 2 bases, with 20 bases between them. This CDR3 has 16 amino acids. CDR3 amino acids: CASRRGPAGMAYEQYF. The CDR3 nucleotides are TGCGCCAGCAGACGGGGTCCGGCGGGGATGGCCTACGAGCAGTACTTC.

This clone was seen a single time. J is TRBJ2-3 and V is TRBV5-1; D is unclear. V was trimmed by 0 bases and J by 0 bases, leaving 11 bases between them. Germline CDR1 reads SGHRS; CDR2 reads YFSETQ. The CDR3 runs 16 residues. In DNA form, the CDR3 reads TGCGCCAGCAGCTTGGGACTCCTCACTAGCACAGATACGCAGTATTTT. This encodes CASSLGLLTSTDTQYF.

The CDR3 region has the DNA TGTGCCAGCAGGGCGTACCAAGAGACCCAGTACTTC. Encoded protein: CASRAYQETQYF. The chain recombines TRBV5-8 with TRBJ2-5, with D uncertain. Germline V gene sequence: CDR1 SGHTS, CDR2 YDEGEE. This CDR3 contains 12 residues. The V gene lost 5 bases and the J gene lost 0 bases, with 5 bases spanning the gap.

The rearrangement links TRBV19 to TRBJ2-2, with TRBD1 identical over 8 bases. Per germline, CDR1 LNHDA and CDR2 SQIVND (reference sequence). Trimming cost V 6 bases and J 6 bases; bases outside gene matches: 12. The CDR3 sequence is 16 residues long. CDR3 residues: CASRITEDRESGELFF. CDR3 coding DNA: TGTGCCAGTAGGATAACGGAGGACAGGGAATCCGGGGAGCTGTTTTTT.

About this clone itself: The same CDR3 can be traced to other DNA sequences in this sample. This chain connects TRBV19 to TRBJ1-1; D call uncertain. The germline V and J ends were trimmed by 3 bases and 1 base, with 6 bases remaining between them. The CDR3 loop spans 13 amino acids. Germline loops: CDR1 LNHDA, CDR2 SQIVND (reference sequence). The DNA for the CDR3 is TGTGCCAGTAGTATCGACGGGAACACTGAAGCTTTCTTT. Its translation: CASSIDGNTEAFF. Together with reference TRBV19 and TRBJ1-1, the CDR3 gives the full variable domain: DGGITQSPKYLFRKEGQNVTLSCEQNLNHDAMYWYRQDPGQGLRLIYYSQIVNDFQKGDIAEGYSVSREKKESFPLTVTSAQKNPTAFYLCASSIDGNTEAFFGQGTRLTVV.

This chain connects TRBV13 to TRBJ2-3; tentatively, D is TRBD1 (5 bases). CDR1 is PRHDT, CDR2 FYEKMQ, per germline (reference sequence). The CDR3 totals 14 residues. Trimming left V 3 bases short and J 4 bases short, with 11 bases between. The chain's CDR3 is CASSLGPRADTQYF. The CDR3 nucleotides read TGTGCCAGCAGCTTGGGCCCCAGGGCAGATACGCAGTATTTT.

V is TRBV6-1 and J is TRBJ1-2, with 7 bases aligning to TRBD1. V gave up 5 bases and J gave up 4 bases; unmatched junction bases: 4. CDR3 length: 13 amino acids. Germline values: CDR1 MNHNS, CDR2 SASEGT. The CDR3 loop is CASSWNRGYGYTF. CDR3 in DNA: TGTGCCAGCAGTTGGAACAGGGGCTATGGCTACACCTTC.